This TCR beta chain derives from a study of lymphopenia after photon versus proton radiotherapy. Study-wide results and caveats: Oligoclonal CD8+ Temra expansion after nadir drove photon patients' diversity drop.

V dropped 5 bases and J dropped 9; count of bases not matched to a gene: 6. The CDR3 extends over 13 amino acids. The germline V gene has CDR1 SGHTA and CDR2 FQGNSA. Assay: immunoSEQ multiplex PCR; the TCRdb copy retains only in-frame clones and omits some. Counted here are about 40,000 clones, 86% occurring once; the ten biggest clones make up about a tenth. In the case of this clone: What it binds is unknown.

The sequence came from a woman aged 65 to 85 with pancreatic cancer. Some clones in this sample may be carry-over from other donors' samples. The J gene is TRBJ2-1, the V gene TRBV7-2, with 8 bases aligning to TRBD2. The material was peripheral blood, obtained from a patient treated with proton-based radiotherapy. The CDR3 DNA sequence: TGTGCCAGCAGCCCCCGGACTAGCCGTGAGCAGTTCTTC. Its translation: CASSPRTSREQFF.